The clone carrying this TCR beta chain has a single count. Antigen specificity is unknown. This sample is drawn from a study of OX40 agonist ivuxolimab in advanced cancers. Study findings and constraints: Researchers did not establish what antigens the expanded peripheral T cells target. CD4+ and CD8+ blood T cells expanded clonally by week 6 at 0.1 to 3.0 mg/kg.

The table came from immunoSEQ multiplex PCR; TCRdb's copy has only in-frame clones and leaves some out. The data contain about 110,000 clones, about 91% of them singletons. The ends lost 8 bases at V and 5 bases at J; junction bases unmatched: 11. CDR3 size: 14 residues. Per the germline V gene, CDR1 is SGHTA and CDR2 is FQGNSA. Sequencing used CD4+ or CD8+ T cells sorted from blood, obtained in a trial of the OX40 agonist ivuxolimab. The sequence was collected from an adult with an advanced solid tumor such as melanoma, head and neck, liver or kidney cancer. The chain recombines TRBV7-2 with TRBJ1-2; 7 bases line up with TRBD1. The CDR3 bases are TGTGCCAGCCTTGGGCGGACAGGACAATATGGCTACACCTTC. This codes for CASLGRTGQYGYTF.